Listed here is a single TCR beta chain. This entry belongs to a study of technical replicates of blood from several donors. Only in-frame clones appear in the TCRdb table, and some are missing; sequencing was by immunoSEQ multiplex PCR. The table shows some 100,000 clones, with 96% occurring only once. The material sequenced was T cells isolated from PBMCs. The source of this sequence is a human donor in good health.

The CDR3 here is CASSQDSGVGYTF. The CDR3, as DNA: TGTGCCAGCAGCCAAGATTCGGGGGTGGGCTACACCTTC. The chain has TRBV14 and TRBJ1-2; D might be TRBD1 (5 bases). Germline loops: CDR1 SGHDN, CDR2 FVKESK. Deletions cut 0 bases from V and 8 bases from J, with 10 bases between. CDR3 size: 13 residues.